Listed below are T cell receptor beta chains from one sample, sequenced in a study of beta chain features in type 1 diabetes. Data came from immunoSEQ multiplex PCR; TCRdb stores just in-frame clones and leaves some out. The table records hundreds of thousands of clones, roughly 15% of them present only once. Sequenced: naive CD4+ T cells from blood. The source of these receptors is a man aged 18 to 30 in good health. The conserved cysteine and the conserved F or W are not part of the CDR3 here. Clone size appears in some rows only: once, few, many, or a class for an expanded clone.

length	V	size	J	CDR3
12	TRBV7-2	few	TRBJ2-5	ASTKSVLQETQY
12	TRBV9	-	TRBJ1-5	ASSGGNSNQPQH
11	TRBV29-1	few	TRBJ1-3	SASENNGNTIY
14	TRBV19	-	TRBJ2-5	ASSITSGGHGETQY
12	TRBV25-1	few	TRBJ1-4	ASSVSGGHEKLF
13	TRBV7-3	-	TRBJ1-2	ASSSPGAGNYGYT
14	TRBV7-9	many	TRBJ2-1	ASSPGLAGAYNEQF
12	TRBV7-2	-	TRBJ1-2	ASSSLDRVGGYT
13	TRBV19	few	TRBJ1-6	ATTGRGLYNSPLH
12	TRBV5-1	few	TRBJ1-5	ASSLGTGNQPQH
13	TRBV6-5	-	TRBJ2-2	ASSLQGVNTGELF
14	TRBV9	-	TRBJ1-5	ASSVGTGNSNQPQH
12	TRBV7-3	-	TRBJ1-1	ASSLSGGNTEAF
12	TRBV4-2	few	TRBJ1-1	ASSQERDHTEAF
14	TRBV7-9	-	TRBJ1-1	ASTFGQSFGGAEAF
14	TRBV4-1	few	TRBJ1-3	ASSLGTAGSGNTIY
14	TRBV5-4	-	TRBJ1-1	ASSTRNNRQNTEAF
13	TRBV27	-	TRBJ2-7	ASTLSGGATYEQY
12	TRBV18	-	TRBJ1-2	ASSQDRGEYGYT
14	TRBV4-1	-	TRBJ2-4	ASSLGQGRGKNIQY
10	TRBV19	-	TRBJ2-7	ASGQGGYEQY
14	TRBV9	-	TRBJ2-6	ASSVAQGPGANVLT
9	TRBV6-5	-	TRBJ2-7	ASSSPYEQY
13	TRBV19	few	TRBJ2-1	ASLLAGGPGNEQF
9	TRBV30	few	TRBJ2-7	AWSVRLGQY
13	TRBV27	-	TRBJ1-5	ASSLQFPADQPQH
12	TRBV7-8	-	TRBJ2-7	ASSLALSSYEQY
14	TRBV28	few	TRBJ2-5	ASTSTGQGEGLAQY
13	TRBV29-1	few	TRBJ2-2	SAYRSFANTGELF
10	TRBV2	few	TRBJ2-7	ASRENLGEQY
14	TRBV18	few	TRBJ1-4	ASSPNSPGKDEKLF
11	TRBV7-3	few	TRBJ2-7	ASSPRKGGEQY
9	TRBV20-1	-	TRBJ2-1	SGRLGDEQF
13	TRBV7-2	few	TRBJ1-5	ASSLDQGLNQPQH
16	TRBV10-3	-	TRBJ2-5	AISGGLADWFRQETQY
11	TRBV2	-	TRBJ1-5	ATSTRGNQPQH
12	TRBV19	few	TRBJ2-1	ASNRRTLANEQF
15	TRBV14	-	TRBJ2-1	ASSQARRGKTYNEQF
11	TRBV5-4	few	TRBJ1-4	ASSWSQEEKLF
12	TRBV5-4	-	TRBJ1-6	ASSLQGANSPLH
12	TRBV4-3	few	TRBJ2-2	ASSQEGNTGELF
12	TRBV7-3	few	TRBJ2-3	ASSSSRAFDTQY
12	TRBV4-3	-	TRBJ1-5	ASSQVQHGQPQH
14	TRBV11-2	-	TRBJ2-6	ATTPRTSSGANVLT
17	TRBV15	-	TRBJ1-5	ATSRGFPGGSGSNQPQH
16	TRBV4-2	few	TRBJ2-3	ASSQDIPPSGHTDTQY
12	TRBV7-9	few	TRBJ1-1	ASSLSGVNTEAF
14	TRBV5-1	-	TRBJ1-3	ASRPWENSVGNTIY
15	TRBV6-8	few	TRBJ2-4	ASSPGLAVRAKNIQY
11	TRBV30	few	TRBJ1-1	AWSLPGGMNAF
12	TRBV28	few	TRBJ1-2	ASSLIQSNYGYT
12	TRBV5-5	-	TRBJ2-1	ASSLLASYNEQF
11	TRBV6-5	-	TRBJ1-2	ASSYGQIYGYT
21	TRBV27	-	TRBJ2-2	ASSRRDRRGVFSGRPNTGELF
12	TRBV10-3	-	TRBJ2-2	AISAIQGTGELF
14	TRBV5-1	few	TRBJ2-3	ASSLGTPSGTDTQY
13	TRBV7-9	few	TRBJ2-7	ASSLMGQGSYEQY